This TCR beta chain stems from a study of blood T cells in healthy people across ages. For this clonotype: The target antigen is unknown.

Study-wide findings and caveats: The study found TCR beta diversity correlated strongly with naive T cell percentage. Age advanced and TCR beta diversity per million T cells fell, roughly linearly.

Then a second PCR, running roughly 7 to 11 cycles, was carried out with a sample-barcoded 5' primer and a J-beta primer mix. Via MiXCR, TCRdb re-called the 5' RACE reads, giving one row per CDR3 protein. The table records approximately 1,700,000 distinct CDR3 sequences, roughly 43% of them present only once. CDR3 size: 16 residues. Sequencing was carried out using blood. The receptor was isolated from a human donor in good health. The V and J genes are TRBV12-2 and TRBJ1-2; the table's D call TRBD1 went unverified against the DNA. TRBV12-2 is labeled a pseudogene. CDR3 bases: TGTGCAAGTCGCTTAGCGCGGGGCAGGGTTAACTATGGCTACACCTTC. Its translation: CASRLARGRVNYGYTF.